This TCR beta chain was identified in a study of beta chain features in type 1 diabetes. Reverse transcribing all isolated RNA meant expressed TCRB transcripts were sequenced. Each sample of naive, central memory or regulatory T cells had, on average, approximately 3.5 million reads. Profiled with immunoSEQ multiplex PCR; TCRdb holds only in-frame clones, not every one. The sample has about 44,000 clones, about half seen once; the top ten hold approximately 2.1%. With respect to this clone: The antigen is not known.

Points from the study as a whole: Patients with type 1 diabetes carried fewer insertions and had more deletions at their VDJ junctions. For patients, the naive, central memory and Treg TCRB repertoires appeared more alike than for healthy donors. cDNA-based sequencing might over-represent cells highly expressing TCR.

This CDR3 comprises 16 residues. V was trimmed by 5 bases and J by 11 bases, leaving 27 bases between them. Germline V gene sequence: CDR1 MDHEN, CDR2 SYDVKM. Sample: Tregs from blood. The TCR originated in a woman aged 18-29 years in good health. The chain joins TRBV28 to TRBJ1-1; a weak D match, TRBD1 (6 bases). CDR3 loop: CASSLNGQQGRRGAFF. The CDR3 DNA follows: TGTGCCAGCAGTCTCAATGGACAGCAGGGTCGCCGGGGCGCTTTCTTT.